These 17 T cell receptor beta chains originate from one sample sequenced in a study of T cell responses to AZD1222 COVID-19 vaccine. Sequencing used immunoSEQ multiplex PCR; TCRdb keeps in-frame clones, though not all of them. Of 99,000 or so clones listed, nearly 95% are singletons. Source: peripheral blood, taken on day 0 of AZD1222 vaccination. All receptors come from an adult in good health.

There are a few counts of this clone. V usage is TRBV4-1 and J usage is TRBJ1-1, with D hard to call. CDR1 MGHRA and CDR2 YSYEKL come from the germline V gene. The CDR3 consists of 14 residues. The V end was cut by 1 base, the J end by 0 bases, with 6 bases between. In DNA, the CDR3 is TGCGCCAGCAGCCAAGGTGCTGTGAACACTGAAGCTTTCTTT. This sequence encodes CASSQGAVNTEAFF.

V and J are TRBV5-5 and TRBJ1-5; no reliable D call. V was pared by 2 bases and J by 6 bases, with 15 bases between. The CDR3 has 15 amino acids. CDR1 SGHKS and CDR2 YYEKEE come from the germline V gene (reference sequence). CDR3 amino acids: CASSFSGVGGQPQHF. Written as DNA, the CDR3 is TGTGCCAGCAGCTTCTCTGGAGTAGGAGGTCAGCCCCAGCATTTT. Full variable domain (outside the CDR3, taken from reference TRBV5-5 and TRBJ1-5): DAGVTQSPTHLIKTRGQQVTLRCSPISGHKSVSWYQQVLGQGPQFIFQYYEKEERGRGNFPDRFSARQFPNYSSELNVNALLLGDSALYLCASSFSGVGGQPQHFGDGTRLSIL.

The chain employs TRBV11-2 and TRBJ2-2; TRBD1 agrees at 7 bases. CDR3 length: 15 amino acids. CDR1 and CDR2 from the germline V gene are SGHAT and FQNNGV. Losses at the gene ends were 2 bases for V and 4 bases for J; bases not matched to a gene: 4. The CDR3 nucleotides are TGTGCCAGCAGCTTAACAGGGGCTCCCACCGGGGAGCTGTTTTTT. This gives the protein CASSLTGAPTGELFF. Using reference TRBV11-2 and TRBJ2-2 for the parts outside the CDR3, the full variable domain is EAGVAQSPRYKIIEKRQSVAFWCNPISGHATLYWYQQILGQGPKLLIQFQNNGVVDDSQLPKDRFSAERLKGVDSTLKIQPAKLEDSAVYLCASSLTGAPTGELFFGEGSRLTVL.

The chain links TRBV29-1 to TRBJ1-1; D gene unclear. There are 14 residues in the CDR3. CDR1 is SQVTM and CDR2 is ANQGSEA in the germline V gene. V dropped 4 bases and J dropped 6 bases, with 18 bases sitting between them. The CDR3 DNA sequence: TGCAGCGTTGGACGACTCCGCAGCATTGCTGAAGCTTTCTTT. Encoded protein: CSVGRLRSIAEAFF. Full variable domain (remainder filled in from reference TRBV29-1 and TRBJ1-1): SAVISQKPSRDICQRGTSLTIQCQVDSQVTMMFWYRQQPGQSLTLIATANQGSEATYESGFVIDKFPISRPNLTFSTLTVSNMSPEDSSIYLCSVGRLRSIAEAFFGQGTRLTVV.

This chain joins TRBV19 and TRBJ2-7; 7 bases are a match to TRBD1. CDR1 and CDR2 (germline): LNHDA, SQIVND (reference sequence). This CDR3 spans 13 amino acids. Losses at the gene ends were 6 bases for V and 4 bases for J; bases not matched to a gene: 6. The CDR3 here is CASRSPDRYEQYF. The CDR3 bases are TGTGCCAGTAGGTCCCCGGACAGGTACGAGCAGTACTTC.

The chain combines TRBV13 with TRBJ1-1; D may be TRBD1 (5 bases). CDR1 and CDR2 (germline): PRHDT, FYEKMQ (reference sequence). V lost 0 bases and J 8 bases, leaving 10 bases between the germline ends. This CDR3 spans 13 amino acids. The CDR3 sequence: CASSLGLGEEAFF. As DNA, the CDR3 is TGTGCCAGCAGCTTAGGCCTGGGGGAGGAAGCTTTCTTT.

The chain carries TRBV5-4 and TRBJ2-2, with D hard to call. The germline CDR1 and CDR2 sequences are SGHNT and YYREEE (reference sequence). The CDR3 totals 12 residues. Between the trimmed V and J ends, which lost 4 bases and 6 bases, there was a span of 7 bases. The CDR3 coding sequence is TGTGCCAGCAGCCTGCCGTCCGGGGAGCTGTTTTTT. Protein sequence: CASSLPSGELFF.

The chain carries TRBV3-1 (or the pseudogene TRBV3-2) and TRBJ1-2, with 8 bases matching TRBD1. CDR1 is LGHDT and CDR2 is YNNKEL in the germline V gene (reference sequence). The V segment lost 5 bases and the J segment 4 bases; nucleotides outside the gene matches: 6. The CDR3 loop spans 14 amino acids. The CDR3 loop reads CASSVGQGLYGYTF. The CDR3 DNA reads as TGTGCCAGCAGCGTAGGACAGGGCCTCTATGGCTACACCTTC.

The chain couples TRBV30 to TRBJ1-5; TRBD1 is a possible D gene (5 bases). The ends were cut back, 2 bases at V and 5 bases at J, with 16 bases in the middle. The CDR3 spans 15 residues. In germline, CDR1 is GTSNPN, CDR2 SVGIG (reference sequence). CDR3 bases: TGTGCCTGGAGTCGCGGTGGGCAAGGGGATCAGCCCCAGCATTTT. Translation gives CAWSRGGQGDQPQHF.

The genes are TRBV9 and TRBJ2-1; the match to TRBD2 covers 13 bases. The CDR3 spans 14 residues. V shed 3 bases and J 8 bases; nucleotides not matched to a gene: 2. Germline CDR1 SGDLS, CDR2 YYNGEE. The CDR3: CASSGTSGSDEQFF. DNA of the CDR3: TGTGCCAGCAGCGGGACTAGCGGGAGTGATGAGCAGTTCTTC.

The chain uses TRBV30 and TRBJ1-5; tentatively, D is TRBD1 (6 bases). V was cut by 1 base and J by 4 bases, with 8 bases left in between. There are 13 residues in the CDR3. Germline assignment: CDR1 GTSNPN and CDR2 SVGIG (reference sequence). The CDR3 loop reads CAWSGGPNQPQHF. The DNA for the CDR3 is TGTGCCTGGAGTGGGGGGCCTAATCAGCCCCAGCATTTT. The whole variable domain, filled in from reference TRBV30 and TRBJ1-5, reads SQTIHQWPATLVQPVGSPLSLECTVEGTSNPNLYWYRQAAGRGLQLLFYSVGIGQISSEVPQNLSASRPQDRQFILSSKKLLLSDSGFYLCAWSGGPNQPQHFGDGTRLSIL.

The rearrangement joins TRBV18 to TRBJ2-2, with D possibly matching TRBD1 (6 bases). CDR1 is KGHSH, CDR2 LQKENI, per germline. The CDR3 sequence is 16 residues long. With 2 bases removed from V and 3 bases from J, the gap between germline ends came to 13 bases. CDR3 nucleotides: TGTGCCAGCTCACCAAGTTCCGCAGGGGACACCGGGGAGCTGTTTTTT. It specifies CASSPSSAGDTGELFF.

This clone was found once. CDR3 nucleotide sequence: TGTGCCAGCAGTCCCAGGGTGCTCGGTGAGCAGTTCTTC. It encodes CASSPRVLGEQFF. The rearrangement joins TRBV28 to TRBJ2-1; a weak D match, TRBD1 (5 bases). CDR1 is MDHEN and CDR2 is SYDVKM in the germline V gene. The CDR3 extends over 13 amino acids. V was cut by 5 bases and J by 9 bases, with 14 bases left in between.

The CDR3 DNA is TGTGCCAGCAGCTTATATAATAGCGGAGGCGGGGAGCTGTTTTTT. Protein product: CASSLYNSGGGELFF. The V call is TRBV11-2, the J call TRBJ2-2; D is possibly TRBD2 (6 bases). The germline V and J ends were trimmed by 2 bases and 7 bases, with 14 bases remaining between them. Germline V gene sequence: CDR1 SGHAT, CDR2 FQNNGV. The CDR3 loop spans 15 amino acids.

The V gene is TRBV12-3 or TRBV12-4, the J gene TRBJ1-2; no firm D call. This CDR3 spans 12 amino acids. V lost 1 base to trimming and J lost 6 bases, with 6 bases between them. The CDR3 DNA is TGTGCCAGCAGTTTAGAGGGCGATGGCTACACCTTC. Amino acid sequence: CASSLEGDGYTF.

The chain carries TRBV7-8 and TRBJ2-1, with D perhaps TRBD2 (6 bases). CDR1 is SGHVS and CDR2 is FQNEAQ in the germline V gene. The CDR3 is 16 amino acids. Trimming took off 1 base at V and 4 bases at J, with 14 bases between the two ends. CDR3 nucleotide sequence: TGTGCCAGCAGCTTAGAAGTGCCGGGAGCATACAATGAGCAGTTCTTC. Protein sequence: CASSLEVPGAYNEQFF. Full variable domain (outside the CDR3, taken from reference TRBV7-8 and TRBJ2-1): GAGVSQSPRYKVAKRGQDVALRCDPISGHVSLFWYQQALGQGPEFLTYFQNEAQLDKSGLPSDRFFAERPEGSVSTLKIQRTQQEDSAVYLCASSLEVPGAYNEQFFGPGTRLTVL.

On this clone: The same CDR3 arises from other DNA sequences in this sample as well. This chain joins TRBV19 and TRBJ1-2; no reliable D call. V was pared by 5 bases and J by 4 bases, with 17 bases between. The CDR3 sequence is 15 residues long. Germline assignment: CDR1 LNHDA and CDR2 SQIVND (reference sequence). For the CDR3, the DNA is TGTGCCAGTAGTCCCCGTACTTGGGAGGGCTATGGCTACACCTTC. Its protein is CASSPRTWEGYGYTF.